Listed below are T cell receptor beta chains from one sample, sequenced in a study of blood T cell repertoires in COVID-19. Profiled with immunoSEQ multiplex PCR; TCRdb holds only in-frame clones, not every one. The sample records approximately 280,000 clones, 75% to 95% being singletons. Input material: peripheral blood. These receptors were obtained from a woman aged 25 to 39 with COVID-19, enrolled during active disease. The CDR3 runs from the conserved cysteine through the conserved F or W. Fields, in order: clone size, J gene, V gene, D gene, CDR3 protein, CDR3 DNA. D genes are given only for firm matches. The size field is filled for only some rows; it gives once, few, many or a size class.

-,TRBJ2-7,TRBV5-8,TRBD1,CASSTRQGSYEQYF,TGTGCCAGCAGCACCCGACAGGGTTCCTACGAGCAGTACTTC
-,TRBJ2-1,TRBV29-1,TRBD2,CSVESSGRARDEQFF,TGCAGCGTTGAGTCTAGCGGGAGGGCCCGCGATGAGCAGTTCTTC
-,TRBJ2-7,TRBV28,TRBD1,CASSLTPGQGGREQYF,TGTGCCAGCAGTTTAACTCCGGGACAGGGTGGGCGCGAGCAGTACTTC
-,TRBJ2-2,TRBV6-6,TRBD2,CASSVTSGREAGELFF,TGTGCCAGCAGCGTGACTAGCGGGAGGGAAGCCGGGGAGCTGTTTTTT
few,TRBJ1-2,TRBV7-6,-,CASSLGPREGYGYTF,TGTGCCAGCAGCTTGGGACCCAGGGAGGGCTATGGCTACACCTTC
few,TRBJ2-2,TRBV5-4,TRBD2,CASTLGGLAHTGELFF,TGTGCCAGCACTCTCGGGGGACTAGCGCACACCGGGGAGCTGTTTTTT
-,TRBJ1-4,TRBV4-1,-,CASSFATQGFGKKLFF,TGCGCCAGCAGCTTCGCGACGCAGGGCTTCGGTAAAAAACTGTTTTTT
-,TRBJ2-4,TRBV5-4,TRBD1,CASSLGDRAVAKNIQYF,TGTGCCAGCAGCTTAGGGGACAGGGCGGTAGCCAAAAACATTCAGTACTTC
-,TRBJ2-1,TRBV10-3,TRBD2,CAMAASGYNEQFF,TGTGCCATGGCGGCTAGCGGATACAATGAGCAGTTCTTC
-,TRBJ1-6,TRBV11-2,TRBD1,CASSPNRGPNSPLHF,TGTGCCAGCAGCCCGAACAGGGGGCCGAATTCACCCCTCCACTTT
-,TRBJ2-7,TRBV7-9,-,CASSLNYEQYF,TGTGCCAGCAGCCTTAACTACGAGCAGTACTTC
-,TRBJ2-3,TRBV11-2,TRBD2,CASKLAGGRDTQYF,TGTGCCAGCAAACTAGCGGGAGGGCGGGATACGCAGTATTTT
once,TRBJ2-7,TRBV6-5,TRBD1,CASSLDRTYEQYF,TGTGCCAGCAGCCTGGACAGGACCTACGAGCAGTACTTC
-,TRBJ2-7,TRBV5-3,-,CARSLYQPGTDEQYF,TGTGCCAGAAGCTTGTATCAGCCGGGTACGGATGAGCAGTACTTC
-,TRBJ2-1,TRBV3-1/TRBV3-2,-,CASSQGAQNEQFF,TGTGCCAGCAGCCAGGGAGCGCAAAATGAGCAGTTCTTC
-,TRBJ2-1,TRBV9,-,CASSVALGGEDNEQFF,TGTGCCAGCAGCGTAGCCCTGGGGGGAGAGGACAATGAGCAGTTCTTC
-,TRBJ2-2,TRBV5-1,-,CASSPSGSYTGELFF,TGCGCCAGCAGCCCCAGTGGGAGTTACACCGGGGAGCTGTTTTTT
-,TRBJ2-3,TRBV5-1,-,CASSFDSPLDTQYF,TGCGCCAGCAGCTTCGACTCCCCATTGGATACGCAGTATTTT
once,TRBJ2-5,TRBV5-1,TRBD1,CASSGGQQETQYF,TGCGCCAGCAGCGGGGGACAGCAAGAGACCCAGTACTTC
-,TRBJ2-3,TRBV5-1,TRBD1,CASSDRGREADTQYF,TGCGCCAGCAGCGACAGGGGGCGCGAGGCAGATACGCAGTATTTT
-,TRBJ2-2,TRBV9,TRBD2,CASSGRLASDTGELFF,TGTGCCAGCAGCGGCCGACTAGCTTCCGACACCGGGGAGCTGTTTTTT
few,TRBJ2-7,TRBV5-8,-,CASSLYSYEQYF,TGTGCCAGCAGCTTGTACAGCTACGAGCAGTACTTC
-,TRBJ2-7,TRBV2,-,CASSGRGSYEQYF,TGTGCCAGCAGTGGCAGGGGATCCTACGAGCAGTACTTC
few,TRBJ1-5,TRBV2,-,CASSGINQPQHF,TGTGCTAGCTCGGGGATCAATCAGCCCCAGCATTTT
-,TRBJ2-7,TRBV7-9,TRBD2,CASSLRGGLGGEQYF,TGTGCCAGCAGCCTCCGGGGGGGGTTAGGTGGCGAGCAGTACTTC
-,TRBJ2-7,TRBV5-1,TRBD1,CASSLTGGDYEQYF,TGCGCCAGCAGCTTGACAGGGGGTGACTACGAGCAGTACTTC
-,TRBJ2-1,TRBV7-3,-,CASSPTGMGEWYEQFF,TGTGCCAGCAGCCCCACAGGGATGGGTGAATGGTATGAGCAGTTCTTC
-,TRBJ2-2,TRBV27,TRBD2,CASSFIAGVLGELFF,TGTGCCAGCAGTTTTATAGCGGGAGTACTCGGGGAGCTGTTTTTT
-,TRBJ2-7,TRBV10-3,TRBD2,CAISGTRDYEQYF,TGTGCCATCAGTGGGACTAGGGACTACGAGCAGTACTTC
-,TRBJ2-5,TRBV11-2,-,CASSFGPRETQYF,TGTGCCAGCAGCTTTGGCCCCCGAGAGACCCAGTACTTC
-,TRBJ2-5,TRBV19,TRBD2,CASSPGLAGGETQYF,TGTGCCAGTAGTCCAGGACTAGCGGGAGGAGAGACCCAGTACTTC
-,TRBJ2-1,TRBV9,-,CASSLQGTDEQFF,TGTGCCAGCAGCCTCCAGGGGACCGATGAGCAGTTCTTC
-,TRBJ2-7,TRBV19,TRBD1,CASSKGTADKYEQYF,TGTGCCAGTAGTAAAGGGACAGCAGACAAGTACGAGCAGTACTTC
-,TRBJ1-4,TRBV15,-,CATSRRGIATNEKLFF,TGTGCCACCAGCCGTAGGGGAATTGCAACTAATGAAAAACTGTTTTTT
once,TRBJ1-2,TRBV28,TRBD1,CASRGTAVNYGYTF,TGTGCCAGCAGAGGGACAGCCGTTAACTATGGCTACACCTTC
-,TRBJ1-1,TRBV24-1,TRBD1,CATSDSGGRATEAFF,TGTGCCACCAGTGATTCAGGGGGGCGAGCCACTGAAGCTTTCTTT
-,TRBJ2-7,TRBV30,TRBD2,CAITRGGQGTHEQYF,TGTGCCATCACCCGCGGGGGGCAGGGAACTCACGAGCAGTACTTC
-,TRBJ2-7,TRBV10-2,TRBD2,CASIEDVWAGVSYEQYF,TGCGCCAGCATTGAGGATGTATGGGCGGGGGTCTCCTACGAGCAGTACTTC
-,TRBJ2-7,TRBV4-1,TRBD2,CASSGLAGSLYEQYF,TGCGCCAGCTCCGGACTAGCGGGCAGTCTCTACGAGCAGTACTTC
once,TRBJ1-2,TRBV19,-,CASSPEYNGYTF,TGTGCCAGTAGTCCGGAGTACAATGGCTACACCTTC
few,TRBJ1-2,TRBV5-4,TRBD1,CASSLPGQGSNYGYTF,TGTGCCAGCAGCTTGCCGGGACAGGGTTCTAACTATGGCTACACCTTC
-,TRBJ1-5,TRBV4-3,-,CASSQDMTANQPQHF,TGCGCCAGCAGCCAAGATATGACAGCTAATCAGCCCCAGCATTTT
-,TRBJ2-7,TRBV28,-,CASSFSAREQYF,TGTGCCAGCAGTTTCTCAGCGCGCGAGCAGTACTTC
-,TRBJ2-2,TRBV7-7,TRBD2,CASSHGTSGKNTGELFF,TGTGCTAGCAGCCACGGGACTAGCGGGAAGAACACCGGGGAGCTGTTTTTT
-,TRBJ1-5,TRBV5-1,-,CASSPRGGNQPQHF,TGCGCCAGCAGCCCCCGGGGAGGGAATCAGCCCCAGCATTTT
once,TRBJ1-1,TRBV30,-,CAWTGQDTEAFF,TGTGCCTGGACAGGGCAGGACACTGAAGCTTTCTTT
-,TRBJ1-5,TRBV15,-,CATSTQDNQPQHF,TGTGCCACCAGCACGCAGGACAATCAGCCCCAGCATTTT